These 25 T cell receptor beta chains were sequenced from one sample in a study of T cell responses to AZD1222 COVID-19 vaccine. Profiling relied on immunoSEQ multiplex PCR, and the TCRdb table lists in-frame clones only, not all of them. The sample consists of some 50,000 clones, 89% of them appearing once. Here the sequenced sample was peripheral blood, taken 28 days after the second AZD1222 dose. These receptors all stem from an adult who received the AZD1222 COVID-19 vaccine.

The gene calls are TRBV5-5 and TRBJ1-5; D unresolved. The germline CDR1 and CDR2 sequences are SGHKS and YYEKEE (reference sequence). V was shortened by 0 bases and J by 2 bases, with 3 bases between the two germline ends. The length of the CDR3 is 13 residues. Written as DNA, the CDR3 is TGTGCCAGCAGCTTGGTTGGCAATCAGCCCCAGCATTTT. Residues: CASSLVGNQPQHF.

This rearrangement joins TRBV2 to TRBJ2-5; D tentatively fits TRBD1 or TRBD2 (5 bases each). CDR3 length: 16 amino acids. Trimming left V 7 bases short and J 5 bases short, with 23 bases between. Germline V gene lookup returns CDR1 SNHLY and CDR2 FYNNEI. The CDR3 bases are TGTGCCAGCACCGAGGGCCCAGGGTATGACAGCGAGACCCAGTACTTC. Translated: CASTEGPGYDSETQYF.

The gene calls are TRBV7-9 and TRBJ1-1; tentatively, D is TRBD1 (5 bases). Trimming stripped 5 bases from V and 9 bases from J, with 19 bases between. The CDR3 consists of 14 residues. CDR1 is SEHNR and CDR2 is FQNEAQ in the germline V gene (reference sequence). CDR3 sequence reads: CASSQGDTNVQAFF. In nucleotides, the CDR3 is TGTGCCAGCAGCCAAGGGGATACTAATGTGCAAGCTTTCTTT.

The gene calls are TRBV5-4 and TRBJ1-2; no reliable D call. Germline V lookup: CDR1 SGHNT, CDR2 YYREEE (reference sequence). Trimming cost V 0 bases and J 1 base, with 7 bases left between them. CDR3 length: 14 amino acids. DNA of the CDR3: TGTGCCAGCAGCTTGGTGGCGGTTAACTATGGCTACACCTTC. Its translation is CASSLVAVNYGYTF. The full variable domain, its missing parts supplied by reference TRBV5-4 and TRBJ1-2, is ETGVTQSPTHLIKTRGQQVTLRCSSQSGHNTVSWYQQALGQGPQFIFQYYREEENGRGNFPPRFSGLQFPNYSSELNVNALELDDSALYLCASSLVAVNYGYTFGSGTRLTVV.

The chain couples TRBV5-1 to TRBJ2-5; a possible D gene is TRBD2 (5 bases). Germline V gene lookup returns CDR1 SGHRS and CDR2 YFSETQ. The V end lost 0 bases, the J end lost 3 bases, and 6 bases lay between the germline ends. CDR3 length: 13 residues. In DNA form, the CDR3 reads TGCGCCAGCAGCTTGGCGGGGAAAGAGACCCAGTACTTC. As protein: CASSLAGKETQYF.

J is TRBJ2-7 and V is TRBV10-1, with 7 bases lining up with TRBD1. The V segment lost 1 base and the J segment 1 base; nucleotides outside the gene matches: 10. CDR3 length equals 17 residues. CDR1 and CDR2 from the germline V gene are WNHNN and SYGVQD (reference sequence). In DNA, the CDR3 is TGCGCCAGCAGTGAGTATGGGACAGCTGAACAATCCTACGAGCAGTACTTC. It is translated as CASSEYGTAEQSYEQYF.

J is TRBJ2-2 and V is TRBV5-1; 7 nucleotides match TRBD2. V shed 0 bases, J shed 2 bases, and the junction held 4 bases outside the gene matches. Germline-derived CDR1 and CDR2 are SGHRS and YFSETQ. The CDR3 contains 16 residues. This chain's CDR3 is CASSLDGRTNTGELFF. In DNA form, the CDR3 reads TGCGCCAGCAGCTTGGACGGGAGGACTAACACCGGGGAGCTGTTTTTT.

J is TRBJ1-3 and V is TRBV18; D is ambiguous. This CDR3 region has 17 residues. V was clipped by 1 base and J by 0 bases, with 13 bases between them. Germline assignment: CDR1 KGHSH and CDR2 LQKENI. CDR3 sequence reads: CASSPLDSSLSGNTIYF. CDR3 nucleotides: TGTGCCAGCTCACCACTCGATTCCTCTCTCTCTGGAAACACCATATATTTT.

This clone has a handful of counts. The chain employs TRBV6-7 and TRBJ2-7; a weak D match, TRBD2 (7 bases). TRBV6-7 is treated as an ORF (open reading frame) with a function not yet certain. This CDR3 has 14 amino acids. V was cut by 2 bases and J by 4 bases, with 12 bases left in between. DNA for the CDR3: TGTGCCAGCAGTTACAGTGGGAGGGGGTACGAGCAGTACTTC. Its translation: CASSYSGRGYEQYF.

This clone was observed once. The CDR3 is CASSLPGLPYNEQFF. CDR3 nucleotide sequence: TGTGCCAGCAGCTTACCGGGTCTTCCCTACAATGAGCAGTTCTTC. The rearrangement uses TRBV11-2 and TRBJ2-1; D not certain. Germline V CDR1 and CDR2: SGHAT, FQNNGV. V gave up 2 bases and J gave up 2 bases, with 10 bases separating them. The CDR3 runs to 15 residues.

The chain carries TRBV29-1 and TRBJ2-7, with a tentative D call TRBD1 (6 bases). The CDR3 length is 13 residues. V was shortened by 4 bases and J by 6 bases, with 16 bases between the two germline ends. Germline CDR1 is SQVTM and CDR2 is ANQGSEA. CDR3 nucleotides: TGCAGCGTTGCGACAGGCGGCCTCTCCGAGCAGTACTTC. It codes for CSVATGGLSEQYF.

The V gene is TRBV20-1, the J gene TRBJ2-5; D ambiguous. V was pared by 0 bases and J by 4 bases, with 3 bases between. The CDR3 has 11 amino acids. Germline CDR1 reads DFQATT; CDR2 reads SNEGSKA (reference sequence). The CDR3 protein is CSARDRETQYF. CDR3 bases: TGCAGTGCTAGAGATCGAGAGACCCAGTACTTC.

CDR3 DNA: TGTGCCAGCAGCTCCCTAGCGGGTAGCACAGATACGCAGTATTTT. Its protein is CASSSLAGSTDTQYF. V is TRBV7-6 and J is TRBJ2-3, with 8 bases identical to TRBD2. The V segment lost 4 bases and the J segment 0 bases; nucleotides outside the gene matches: 3. Germline assignment: CDR1 SGHVS and CDR2 FNYEAQ. The CDR3 length is 15 residues.

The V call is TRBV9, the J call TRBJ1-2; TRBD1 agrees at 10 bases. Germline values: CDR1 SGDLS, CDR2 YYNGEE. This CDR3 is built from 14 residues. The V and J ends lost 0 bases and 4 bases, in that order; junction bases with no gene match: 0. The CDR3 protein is CASSVGQGAYGYTF. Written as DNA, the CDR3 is TGTGCCAGCAGCGTAGGACAGGGGGCCTATGGCTACACCTTC. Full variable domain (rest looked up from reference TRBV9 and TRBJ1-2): DSGVTQTPKHLITATGQRVTLRCSPRSGDLSVYWYQQSLDQGLQFLIQYYNGEERAKGNILERFSAQQFPDLHSELNLSSLELGDSALYFCASSVGQGAYGYTFGSGTRLTVV.

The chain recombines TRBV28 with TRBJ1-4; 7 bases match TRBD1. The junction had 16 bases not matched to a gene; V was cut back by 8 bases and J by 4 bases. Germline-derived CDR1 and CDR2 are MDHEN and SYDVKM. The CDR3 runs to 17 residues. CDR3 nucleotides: TGTGCCAGCTGCTCGTCCGGGACAGCTGGGTTTAATGAAAAACTGTTTTTT. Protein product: CASCSSGTAGFNEKLFF.

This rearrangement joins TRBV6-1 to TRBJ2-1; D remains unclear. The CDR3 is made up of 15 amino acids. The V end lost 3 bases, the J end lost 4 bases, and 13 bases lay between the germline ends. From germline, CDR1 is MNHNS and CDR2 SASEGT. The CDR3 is CASSEADNNYNEQFF. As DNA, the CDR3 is TGTGCCAGCAGTGAGGCAGATAACAATTACAATGAGCAGTTCTTC.

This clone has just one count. CDR3 residues: CATRTSGFNEQFF. CDR3 DNA: TGTGCCACCCGCACTAGCGGTTTCAATGAGCAGTTCTTC. The rearrangement joins TRBV24-1 to TRBJ2-1, with 8 bases lining up with TRBD2. Germline assignment: CDR1 KGHDR and CDR2 SFDVKD. The CDR3 length is 13 residues. The V gene end was trimmed by 9 bases and the J gene end by 6 bases; junction bases not matched to a gene: 6.

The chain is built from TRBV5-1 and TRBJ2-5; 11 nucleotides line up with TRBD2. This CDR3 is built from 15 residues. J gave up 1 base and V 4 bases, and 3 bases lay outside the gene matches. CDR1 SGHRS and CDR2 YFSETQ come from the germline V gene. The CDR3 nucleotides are TGCGCCAGCAGCGGGGGGACTAGCGGCCAAGAGACCCAGTACTTC. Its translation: CASSGGTSGQETQYF.

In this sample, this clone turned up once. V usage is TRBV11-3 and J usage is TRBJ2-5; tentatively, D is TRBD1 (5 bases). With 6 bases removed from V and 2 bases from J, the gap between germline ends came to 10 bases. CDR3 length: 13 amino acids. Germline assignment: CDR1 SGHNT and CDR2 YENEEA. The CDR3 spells CASSLGPQETQYF. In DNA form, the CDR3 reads TGTGCCAGCAGTTTGGGGCCGCAAGAGACCCAGTACTTC.

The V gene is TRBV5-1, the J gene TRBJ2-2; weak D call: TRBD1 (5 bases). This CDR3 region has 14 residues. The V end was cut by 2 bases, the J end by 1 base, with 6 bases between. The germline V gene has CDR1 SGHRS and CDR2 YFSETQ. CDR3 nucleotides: TGCGCCAGCAGCTTTGGACAGAACACCGGGGAGCTGTTTTTT. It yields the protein CASSFGQNTGELFF.

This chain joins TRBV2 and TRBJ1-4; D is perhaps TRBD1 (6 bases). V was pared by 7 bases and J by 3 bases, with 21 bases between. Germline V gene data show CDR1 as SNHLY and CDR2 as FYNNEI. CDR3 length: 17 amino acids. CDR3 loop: CASINPGELSSNEKLFF. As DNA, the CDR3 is TGTGCCAGCATCAACCCAGGGGAACTTTCGTCTAATGAAAAACTGTTTTTT.

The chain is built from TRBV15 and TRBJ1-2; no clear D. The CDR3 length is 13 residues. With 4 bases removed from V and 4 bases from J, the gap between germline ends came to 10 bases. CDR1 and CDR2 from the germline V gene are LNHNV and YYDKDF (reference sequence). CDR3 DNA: TGTGCCACCAGCATTCGGCACCTCTATGGCTACACCTTC. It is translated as CATSIRHLYGYTF.

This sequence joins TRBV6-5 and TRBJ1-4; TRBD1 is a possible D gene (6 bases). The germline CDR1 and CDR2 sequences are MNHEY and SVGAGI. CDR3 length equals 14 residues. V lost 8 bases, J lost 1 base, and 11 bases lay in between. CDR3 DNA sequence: TGTGCCAGCGGGGGGGCTGGAACTAATGAAAAACTGTTTTTT. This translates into CASGGAGTNEKLFF.

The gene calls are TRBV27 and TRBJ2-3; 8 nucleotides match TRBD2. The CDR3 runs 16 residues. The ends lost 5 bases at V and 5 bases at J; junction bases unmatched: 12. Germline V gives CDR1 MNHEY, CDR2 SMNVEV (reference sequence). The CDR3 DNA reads TGTGCCAGCAGTAGGGTGGGGGTAGCGGGAAGAGATACGCAGTATTTT. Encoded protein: CASSRVGVAGRDTQYF.

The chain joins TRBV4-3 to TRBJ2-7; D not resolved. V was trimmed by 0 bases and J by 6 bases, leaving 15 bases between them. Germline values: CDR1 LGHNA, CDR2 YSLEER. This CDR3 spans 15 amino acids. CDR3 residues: CASSQDYPRPSEQYF. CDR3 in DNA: TGCGCCAGCAGCCAAGATTACCCCCGGCCCAGCGAGCAGTACTTC.